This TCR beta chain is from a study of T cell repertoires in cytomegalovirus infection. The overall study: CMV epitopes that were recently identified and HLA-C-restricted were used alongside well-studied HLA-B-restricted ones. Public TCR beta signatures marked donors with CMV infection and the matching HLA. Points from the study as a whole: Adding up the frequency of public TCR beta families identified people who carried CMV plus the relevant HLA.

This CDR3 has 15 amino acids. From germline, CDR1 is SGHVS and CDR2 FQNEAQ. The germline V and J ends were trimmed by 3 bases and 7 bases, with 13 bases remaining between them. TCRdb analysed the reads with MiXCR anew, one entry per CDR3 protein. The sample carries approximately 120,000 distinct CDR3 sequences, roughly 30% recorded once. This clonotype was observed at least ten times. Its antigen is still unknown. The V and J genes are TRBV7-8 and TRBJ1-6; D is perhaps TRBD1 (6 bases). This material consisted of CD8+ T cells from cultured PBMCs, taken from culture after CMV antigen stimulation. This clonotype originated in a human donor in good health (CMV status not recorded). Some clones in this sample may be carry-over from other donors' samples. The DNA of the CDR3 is TGTGCCAGCAGCTTTCTACAGGGTGGAAATTCACCCCTCCACTTT. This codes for CASSFLQGGNSPLHF.